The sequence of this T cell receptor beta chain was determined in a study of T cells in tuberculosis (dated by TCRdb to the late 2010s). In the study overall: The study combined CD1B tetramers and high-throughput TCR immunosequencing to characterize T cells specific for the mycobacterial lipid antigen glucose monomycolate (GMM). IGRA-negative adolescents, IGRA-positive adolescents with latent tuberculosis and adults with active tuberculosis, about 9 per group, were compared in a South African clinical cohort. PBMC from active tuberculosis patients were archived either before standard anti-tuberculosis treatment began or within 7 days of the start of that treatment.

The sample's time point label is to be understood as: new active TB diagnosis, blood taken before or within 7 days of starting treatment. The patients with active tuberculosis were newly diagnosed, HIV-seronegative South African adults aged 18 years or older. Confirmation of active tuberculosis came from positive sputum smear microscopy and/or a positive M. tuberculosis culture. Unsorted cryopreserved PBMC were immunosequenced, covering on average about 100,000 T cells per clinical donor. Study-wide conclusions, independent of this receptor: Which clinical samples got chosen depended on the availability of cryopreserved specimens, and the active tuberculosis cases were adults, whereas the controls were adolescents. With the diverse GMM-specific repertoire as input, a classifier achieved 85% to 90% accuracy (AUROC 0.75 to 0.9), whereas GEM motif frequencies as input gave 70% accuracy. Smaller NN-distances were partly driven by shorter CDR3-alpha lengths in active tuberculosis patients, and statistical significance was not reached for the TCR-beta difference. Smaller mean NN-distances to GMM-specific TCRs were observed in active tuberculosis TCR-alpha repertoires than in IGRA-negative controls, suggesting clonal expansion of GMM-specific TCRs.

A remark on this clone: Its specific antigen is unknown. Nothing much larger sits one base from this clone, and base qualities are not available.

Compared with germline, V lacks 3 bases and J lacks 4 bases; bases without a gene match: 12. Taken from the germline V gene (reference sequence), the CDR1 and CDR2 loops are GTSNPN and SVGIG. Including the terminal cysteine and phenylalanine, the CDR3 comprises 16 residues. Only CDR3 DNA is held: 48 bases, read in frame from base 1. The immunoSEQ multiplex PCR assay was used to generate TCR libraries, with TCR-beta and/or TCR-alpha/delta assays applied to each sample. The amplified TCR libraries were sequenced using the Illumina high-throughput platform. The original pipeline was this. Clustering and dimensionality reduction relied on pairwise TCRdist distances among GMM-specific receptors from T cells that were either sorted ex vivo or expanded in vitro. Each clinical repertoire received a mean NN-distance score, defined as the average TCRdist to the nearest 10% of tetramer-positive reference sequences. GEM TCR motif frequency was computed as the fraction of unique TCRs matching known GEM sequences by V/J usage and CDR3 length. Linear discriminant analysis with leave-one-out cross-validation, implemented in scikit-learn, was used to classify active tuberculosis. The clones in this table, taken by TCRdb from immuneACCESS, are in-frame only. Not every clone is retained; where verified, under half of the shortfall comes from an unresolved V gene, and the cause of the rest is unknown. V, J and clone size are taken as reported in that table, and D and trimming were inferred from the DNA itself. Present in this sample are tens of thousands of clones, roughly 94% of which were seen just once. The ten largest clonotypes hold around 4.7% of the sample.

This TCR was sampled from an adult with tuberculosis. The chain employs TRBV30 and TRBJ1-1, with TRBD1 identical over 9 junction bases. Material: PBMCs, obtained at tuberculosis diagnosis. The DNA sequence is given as TGTGCCTGGAGCGAACCCAGGACAGGGGAAGGCACTGAAGCTTTCTTT. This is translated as CAWSEPRTGEGTEAFF.